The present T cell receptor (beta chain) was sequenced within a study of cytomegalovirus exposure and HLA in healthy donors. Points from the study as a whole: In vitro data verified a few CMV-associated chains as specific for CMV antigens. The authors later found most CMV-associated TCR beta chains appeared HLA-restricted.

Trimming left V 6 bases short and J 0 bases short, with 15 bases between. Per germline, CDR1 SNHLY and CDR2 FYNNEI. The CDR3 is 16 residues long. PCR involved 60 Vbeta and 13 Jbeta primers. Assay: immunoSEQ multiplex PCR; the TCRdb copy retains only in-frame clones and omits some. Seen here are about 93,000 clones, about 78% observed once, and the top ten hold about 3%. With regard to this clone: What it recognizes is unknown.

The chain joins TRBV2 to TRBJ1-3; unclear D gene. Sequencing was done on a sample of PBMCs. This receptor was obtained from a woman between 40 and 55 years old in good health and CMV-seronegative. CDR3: CASRRFKGSSGNTIYF. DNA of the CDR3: TGTGCCAGCAGAAGATTCAAAGGGAGCTCTGGAAACACCATATATTTT.